The rows below give T cell receptor beta chains drawn from one sample of a study of Ad26.COV2.S vaccination and SARS-CoV-2 variants. Here immunoSEQ multiplex PCR was the method, and the copy in TCRdb shows in-frame clones only, minus some. Of about 400,000 clones in the sample, about four fifths were seen once. Sequenced material: peripheral blood, taken in a trial of Ad26.COV2.S vaccine versus placebo. The receptors here all came from a person between 18 and 65 years old who received the Ad26.COV2.S COVID-19 vaccine or a placebo. Each CDR3 is given with its conserved first and last residue. The order of the fields is CDR3 protein, V gene, J gene.

CAWGLGSPYEQYF	TRBV30	TRBJ2-7
CASSLRADDYGYTF	TRBV5-5	TRBJ1-2
CASSSGQGGVQPQHF	TRBV6-2/TRBV6-3	TRBJ1-5
CASTRDRNNEKLFF	TRBV2	TRBJ1-4
CASSLTLNIQYF	TRBV7-2	TRBJ2-4
CASSERGGHHNEQFF	TRBV9	TRBJ2-1
CASRPTPGLGPDTQYF	TRBV11-2	TRBJ2-3
CASSPHKGHEQFF	TRBV5-1	TRBJ2-1
CASSEYRVGDTEAFF	TRBV6-1	TRBJ1-1
CASSEGLAGQETQYF	TRBV2	TRBJ2-5
CARSPVFGDGYGYTF	TRBV5-3	TRBJ1-2
CSARDSFPQYF	TRBV20-1	TRBJ2-3
CASSRGLAGALYNEQFF	TRBV5-1	TRBJ2-1
CASSLPGAYGYTF	TRBV3-1/TRBV3-2	TRBJ1-2
CASSVDRPGTGGYTF	TRBV7-9	TRBJ1-2
CASSLVISGSGTGELFF	TRBV13	TRBJ2-2
CASQMGPEAFF	TRBV19	TRBJ1-1
CASSRLGEKLFF	TRBV4-2	TRBJ1-4
CASSQEVSFVLAGVYF	TRBV4-1	TRBJ2-7
CASSLARSSGRNEQFF	TRBV7-2	TRBJ2-1
CASSLVVRGPNTEAFF	TRBV5-1	TRBJ1-1
CASSQTGGLYGYTF	TRBV3-1/TRBV3-2	TRBJ1-2
CASSYRPGRAYEQYF	TRBV27	TRBJ2-7
CASSSSGTGYSPLHF	TRBV5-1	TRBJ1-6
CASSPNGQGHGYTF	TRBV28	TRBJ1-2
CASSLRGALGTQYF	TRBV5-1	TRBJ2-5
CASSLYRGAPNTEAFF	TRBV6-2/TRBV6-3	TRBJ1-1
CATSDFRAGGSGGYTF	TRBV24-1	TRBJ1-2
CASSLGRQGRVGTEAFF	TRBV7-8	TRBJ1-1
CASSQVGSRPRGYNEQFF	TRBV4-1	TRBJ2-1
CASSSHTGELFF	TRBV6-5	TRBJ2-2
CASSVLAGEETQYF	TRBV9	TRBJ2-5
CASSPHTDTQYF	TRBV7-9	TRBJ2-3
CASSVGTSGNTIYF	TRBV9	TRBJ1-3
CASSPHDRGPQHF	TRBV18	TRBJ1-5
CASSLQAGREQYF	TRBV5-1	TRBJ2-7
CASSQEFNSRREQYF	TRBV4-3	TRBJ2-7
CASLPGGAGSSTDTQYF	TRBV7-9	TRBJ2-3
CASSQYEVPFF	TRBV16	TRBJ2-1
CASSLRLRDRANTGELFF	TRBV6-4	TRBJ2-2
CASGFRDRGTNEKLFF	TRBV27	TRBJ1-4
CASSLEGSQPQHF	TRBV13	TRBJ1-5
CASQKGGSPLHF	TRBV2	TRBJ1-6
CAWRGLGDIEAFF	TRBV30	TRBJ1-1
CASSSGRLAGGSFSYNEQFF	TRBV6-2/TRBV6-3	TRBJ2-1
CASSLGPGSHNEQFF	TRBV28	TRBJ2-1
CASNPGLANNEQFF	TRBV19	TRBJ2-1
CASSGDRGEAFF	TRBV13	TRBJ1-1
CASSIEAGPTDTQYF	TRBV19	TRBJ2-3
CASSPIAGALYEQYF	TRBV3-1/TRBV3-2	TRBJ2-7
CASTPGENTEAFF	TRBV6-5	TRBJ1-1
CASTVGLQKETQYF	TRBV7-9	TRBJ2-5
CASSPPGGGSYNEQFF	TRBV18	TRBJ2-1
CASSLTTAGNTIYF	TRBV7-3	TRBJ1-3